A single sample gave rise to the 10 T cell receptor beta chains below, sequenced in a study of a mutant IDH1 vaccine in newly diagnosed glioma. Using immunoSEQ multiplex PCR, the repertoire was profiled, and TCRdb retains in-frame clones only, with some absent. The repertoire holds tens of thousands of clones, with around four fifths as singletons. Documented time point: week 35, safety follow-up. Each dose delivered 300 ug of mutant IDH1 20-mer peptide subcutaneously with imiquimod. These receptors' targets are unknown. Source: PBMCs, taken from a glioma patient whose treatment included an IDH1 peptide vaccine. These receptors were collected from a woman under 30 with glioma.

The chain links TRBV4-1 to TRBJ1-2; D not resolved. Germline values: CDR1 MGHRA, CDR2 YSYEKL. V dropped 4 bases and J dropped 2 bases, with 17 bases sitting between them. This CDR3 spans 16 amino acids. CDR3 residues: CASSPPTVGENYGYTF. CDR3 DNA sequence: TGCGCCAGCAGCCCTCCCACTGTCGGGGAGAACTATGGCTACACCTTC.

The CDR3 nucleotides are TGTGCCAGCAGGTGTCAGCCCCAGCATTTT. It specifies CASRCQPQHF. The chain is built from TRBV27 and TRBJ1-5, with D uncertain. V was pared by 6 bases and J by 6 bases, with 3 bases between. The CDR3 totals 10 residues. From germline, CDR1 is MNHEY and CDR2 SMNVEV (reference sequence).

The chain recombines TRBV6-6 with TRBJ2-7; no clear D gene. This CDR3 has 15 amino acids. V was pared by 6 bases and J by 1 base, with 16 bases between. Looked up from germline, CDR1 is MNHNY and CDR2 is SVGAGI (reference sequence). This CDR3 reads CASRTTEPSSYEQYF. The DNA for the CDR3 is TGTGCCAGCAGAACCACAGAGCCTTCTTCCTACGAGCAGTACTTC.

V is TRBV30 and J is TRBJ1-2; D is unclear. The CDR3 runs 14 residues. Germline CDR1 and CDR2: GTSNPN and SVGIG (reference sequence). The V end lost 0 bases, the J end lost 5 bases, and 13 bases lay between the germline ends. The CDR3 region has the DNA TGTGCCTGGAGTGTAGGTGGGGTCCGATATGGCTACACCTTC. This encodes CAWSVGGVRYGYTF.

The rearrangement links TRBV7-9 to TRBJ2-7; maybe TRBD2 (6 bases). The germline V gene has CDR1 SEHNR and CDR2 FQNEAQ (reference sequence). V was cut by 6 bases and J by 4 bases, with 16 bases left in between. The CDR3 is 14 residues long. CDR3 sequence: CASSRYGTHYEQYF. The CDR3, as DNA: TGTGCCAGCAGTCGATATGGGACTCATTACGAGCAGTACTTC.

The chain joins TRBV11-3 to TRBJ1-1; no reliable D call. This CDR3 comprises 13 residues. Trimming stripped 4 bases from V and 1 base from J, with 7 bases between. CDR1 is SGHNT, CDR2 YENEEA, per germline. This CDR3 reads CASSSRPNTEAFF. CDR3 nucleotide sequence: TGTGCCAGCAGCTCCAGGCCGAACACTGAAGCTTTCTTT.

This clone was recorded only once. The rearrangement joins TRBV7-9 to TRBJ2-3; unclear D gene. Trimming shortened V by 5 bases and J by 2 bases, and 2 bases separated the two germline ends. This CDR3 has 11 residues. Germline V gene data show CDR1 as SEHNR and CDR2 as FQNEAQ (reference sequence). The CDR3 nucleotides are TGTGCCAGCAGCCCCACAGATACGCAGTATTTT. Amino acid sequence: CASSPTDTQYF.

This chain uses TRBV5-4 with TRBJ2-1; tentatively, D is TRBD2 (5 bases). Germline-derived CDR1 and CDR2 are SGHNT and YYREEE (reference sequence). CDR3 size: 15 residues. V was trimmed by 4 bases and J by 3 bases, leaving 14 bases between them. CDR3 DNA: TGTGCCAGCAGCGTGATGCTGGGAGTCTACAATGAGCAGTTCTTC. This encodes CASSVMLGVYNEQFF.

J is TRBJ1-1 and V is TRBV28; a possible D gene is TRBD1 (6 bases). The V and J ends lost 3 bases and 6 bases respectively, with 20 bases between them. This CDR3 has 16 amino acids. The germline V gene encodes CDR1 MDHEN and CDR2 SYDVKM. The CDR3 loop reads CASSFVGAGGQAEAFF. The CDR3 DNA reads TGTGCCAGCAGTTTCGTGGGGGCCGGGGGGCAGGCTGAAGCTTTCTTT.

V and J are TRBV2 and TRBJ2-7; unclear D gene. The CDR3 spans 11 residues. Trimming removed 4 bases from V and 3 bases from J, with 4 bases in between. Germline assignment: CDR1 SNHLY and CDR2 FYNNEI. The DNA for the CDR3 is TGTGCCAGCAGTGTGGTCTACGAGCAGTACTTC. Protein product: CASSVVYEQYF.